This entry lists 16 T cell receptor beta chains sequenced from one sample in a study of blood T cell repertoires in COVID-19 (TCRdb year 2020). Library construction relied on the immunoSEQ multiplex PCR assay. TCRdb took this table from immuneACCESS and kept in-frame rearrangements with V and J called. Such tables lack part of the clones; where checked against another copy, unresolved V genes explain under half of the gap, and the rest is unexplained. The sample contains about 240,000 clones, 70% to 75% of them found a single time. The ten largest clones capture about 3.1% of the sample. Sequencing input: peripheral blood. These receptors all come from a woman of 80 years or more with acute or convalescent COVID-19.

The chain carries TRBV5-4 and TRBJ2-1; 10 bases fit TRBD2. Looked up from germline, CDR1 is SGHNT and CDR2 is YYREEE (reference sequence). Trimming took 4 bases from V and 9 from J; bases not matched to a gene: 7. The CDR3 spans 14 residues. The chain's CDR3 is CASSLAGARGEQFF. The CDR3 DNA is TGTGCCAGCAGCCTAGCGGGGGCCAGGGGTGAGCAGTTCTTC.

J is TRBJ2-7 and V is TRBV3-1 (or the pseudogene TRBV3-2); D is undetermined. The CDR3 is 11 amino acids. Deletions cut 1 base from V and 6 bases from J, with 4 bases between. Germline loops: CDR1 LGHDT, CDR2 YNNKEL (reference sequence). CDR3 sequence (DNA): TGTGCCAGCAGCCAAGGGAGCGAGCAGTACTTC. Amino acids: CASSQGSEQYF.

Comments on this clone: Other DNA variants within this sample encode the same CDR3. The chain uses TRBV5-1 and TRBJ2-7; the match to TRBD1 covers 7 bases. Germline assignment: CDR1 SGHRS and CDR2 YFSETQ. V was pared by 0 bases and J by 1 base, with 4 bases of the junction left unmatched. The CDR3 loop spans 15 amino acids. The CDR3 bases are TGCGCCAGCAGCTTGGCCGGACAGGTTTCCTACGAGCAGTACTTC. It encodes CASSLAGQVSYEQYF.

The chain carries TRBV5-1 and TRBJ1-4; D remains ambiguous. Germline assignment: CDR1 SGHRS and CDR2 YFSETQ. CDR3 length: 15 residues. V lost 2 bases, J lost 4 bases, and 12 bases lay in between. CDR3 sequence reads: CASSLGGLGNEKLFF. In DNA form, the CDR3 reads TGCGCCAGCAGCTTAGGAGGGCTGGGTAATGAAAAACTGTTTTTT.

The V gene is TRBV3-1 (or the pseudogene TRBV3-2), the J gene TRBJ2-3; D might be TRBD2 (5 bases). Trimming took off 1 base at V and 1 base at J, with 15 bases between the two ends. Germline CDR1 is LGHDT and CDR2 is YNNKEL (reference sequence). CDR3 length equals 17 residues. CDR3 in DNA: TGTGCCAGCAGCCAAGCCCGAGAGAGGGTGGGCACAGATACGCAGTATTTT. Protein sequence: CASSQARERVGTDTQYF.

This clone was detected once. This chain links TRBV6-2 or TRBV6-3 with TRBJ1-1, with unresolved D. Trimming removed 2 bases from V and 5 bases from J, with 6 bases in between. Germline loops: CDR1 MNHEY, CDR2 SVGEGT. This CDR3 comprises 12 residues. DNA for the CDR3: TGTGCCAGCAGTTACGGAGGGACTGAAGCTTTCTTT. Translation gives CASSYGGTEAFF.

This clone was seen once. The V call is TRBV7-2, the J call TRBJ1-5; 9 nucleotides align to TRBD1. This CDR3 spans 14 amino acids. J gave up 9 bases and V 5 bases, and 8 bases lay outside the gene matches. Germline V gives CDR1 SGHTA, CDR2 FQGNSA. The CDR3 DNA is TGTGCCAGCAGCCCGGACAGGGGCCCTGGGCCCCAGCATTTT. Amino acids: CASSPDRGPGPQHF.

The chain has TRBV10-3 and TRBJ2-7; 8 bases map to TRBD1. Trimming removed 11 bases from V and 5 bases from J; junction bases left unmatched: 11. Germline lookup yields CDR1 ENHRY and CDR2 SYGVKD. The CDR3 totals 13 residues. The CDR3 sequence: CASRLDRDHEQYF. CDR3 bases: TGTGCCTCCCGCCTGGACAGGGACCACGAGCAGTACTTC.

The chain employs TRBV12-5 and TRBJ2-6; D remains unclear. Germline CDR1 reads LGHNT; CDR2 reads FRNRAP. The CDR3 sequence is 14 residues long. V was shortened by 8 bases and J by 2 bases, with 10 bases between the two germline ends. The CDR3 here is CASSQVAGANVLTF. The CDR3 nucleotides are TGTGCTAGTAGTCAGGTTGCTGGGGCCAACGTCCTGACTTTC. Variable domain in full (rest from reference TRBV12-5 and TRBJ2-6): DARVTQTPRHKVTEMGQEVTMRCQPILGHNTVFWYRQTMMQGLELLAYFRNRAPLDDSGMPKDRFSAEMPDATLATLKIQPSEPRDSAVYFCASSQVAGANVLTFGAGSRLTVL.

The gene calls are TRBV3-1 (or the pseudogene TRBV3-2) and TRBJ1-4; 9 bases are shared with TRBD1. Germline V lookup: CDR1 LGHDT, CDR2 YNNKEL (reference sequence). Trimming removed 5 bases from V and 12 bases from J; junction bases left unmatched: 13. CDR3 length: 15 residues. As DNA, the CDR3 is TGTGCCAGCAGCAACAGGGGGCCCTCCAGTCGGGAACTGTTTTTT. Translated, it gives CASSNRGPSSRELFF.

This clone was picked up one time. The rearrangement uses TRBV12-3 or TRBV12-4 and TRBJ1-1; a possible D gene is TRBD1 (5 bases). With 6 bases removed from V and 4 bases from J, the gap between germline ends came to 12 bases. This CDR3 is built from 13 residues. The CDR3 spells CASSPGGGTEAFF. In nucleotides, the CDR3 is TGTGCCAGCAGCCCCGGGGGGGGCACTGAAGCTTTCTTT.

This clone was recorded only once. V gene TRBV2 combines with J gene TRBJ1-2; 8 bases align to TRBD1. The CDR3 has 14 residues. The junction had 9 bases not matched to a gene; V was cut back by 6 bases and J by 6 bases. In germline, CDR1 is SNHLY, CDR2 FYNNEI. The CDR3 loop reads CASRVGTGGHGYTF. The CDR3 coding sequence is TGTGCCAGCAGGGTGGGGACAGGTGGCCATGGCTACACCTTC.

The V call is TRBV11-1, the J call TRBJ1-2, with a weak D call TRBD1 (6 bases). The length of the CDR3 is 14 residues. Trimming stripped 1 base from V and 4 bases from J, with 10 bases between. CDR1 is SGHAT and CDR2 is FQDESV in the germline V gene (reference sequence). Here the CDR3 DNA reads TGTGCCAGCAGCTTAGGCACAGGGACCTATGGCTACACCTTC. Protein product: CASSLGTGTYGYTF. Looking up the rest from reference TRBV11-1 and TRBJ1-2 gives the full variable domain: EAEVAQSPRYKITEKSQAVAFWCDPISGHATLYWYRQILGQGPELLVQFQDESVVDDSQLPKDRFSAERLKGVDSTLKIQPAELGDSAMYLCASSLGTGTYGYTFGSGTRLTVV.

This clone has just a few counts. CDR3 protein: CASSLGFGSAEAFF. DNA for the CDR3: TGTGCCAGCAGCTTAGGATTTGGGAGCGCTGAAGCTTTCTTT. The V call is TRBV11-2, the J call TRBJ1-1; the D is unclear. Between the trimmed V and J ends, which lost 1 base and 6 bases, there was a span of 12 bases. The CDR3 length is 14 residues. The germline V gene encodes CDR1 SGHAT and CDR2 FQNNGV.

This clone was found a few times. The chain uses TRBV18 and TRBJ2-7; a weak D match, TRBD2 (6 bases). The CDR3 totals 13 residues. V was trimmed by 4 bases and J by 1 base, leaving 8 bases between them. Germline V CDR1 and CDR2: KGHSH, LQKENI. CDR3 protein: CASSLSGSYEQYF. As DNA, the CDR3 is TGTGCCAGCTCACTTAGCGGATCCTACGAGCAGTACTTC.

The chain joins TRBV2 to TRBJ1-5; 9 bases map to TRBD1. Germline V gene sequence: CDR1 SNHLY, CDR2 FYNNEI. The CDR3 loop spans 15 amino acids. V lost 6 bases, J lost 2 bases, and 5 bases stayed unmatched. The CDR3 sequence: CASRPRTGGNQPQHF. The CDR3 DNA reads as TGTGCCAGCAGACCCCGGACAGGGGGCAATCAGCCCCAGCATTTT.